This T cell receptor (beta chain) is from a study of blood T cells in healthy people across ages. The study, taken as a whole, reports: Higher naive T cell percentage went strongly together with higher TCR beta diversity. It was the long-lived donors that had more naive CD4+ cells and higher diversity than aged donors. Expanded clonotype shifts may have been confounded, as the donors had an unknown CMV status.

A second PCR, run for about 7 to 11 cycles, used a sample-barcoded 5' primer plus a J-beta primer mix. Every sample produced at least 3 million CDR3-containing paired-end reads. TCRdb called the 5' RACE reads again in MiXCR, with one record for every CDR3 protein. The sample records 1.4 million to 1.5 million distinct CDR3 sequences, roughly 40% being singletons. CDR3 size: 19 residues. CDR1 and CDR2 from the germline V gene are MDHEN and SYDVKM. J was trimmed by 3 bases and V by 3 bases; bases with no gene match: 12. Regarding this clonotype: As yet, its antigen is unknown.

The chain joins TRBV28 to TRBJ2-2, with 11 bases aligning to TRBD2. The sample was blood. This receptor was identified in a woman between 18 and 29 years old in good health. CDR3 protein: CASSFVVPSGGPDTGELFF. CDR3 DNA: TGTGCCAGCAGTTTTGTGGTTCCTAGCGGGGGGCCCGACACCGGGGAGCTGTTTTTT.